Detailed here is one T cell receptor (beta chain). Its antigen remains unknown. Mismatch with germline at one junction end may stem from a read error. The record originates from a study of CD8+CD57+ T cells in acquired aplastic anemia. In the study overall: An average of 3.2 ug of DNA was obtained from sorted CD4+ and CD8+ cells. Healthy donors yielded some 11 million CD4+ cell reads on average. Notes on the study in general: Between patients and controls, around 31 CD8+ CDR3 sequences were found in common.

The CDR3 spans 18 residues. Germline lookup yields CDR1 SGHDN and CDR2 FVKESK. TCR beta VDJ and CDR3 were profiled, and genomic DNA was the template. TCRdb reprocessed the reads with MiXCR, giving one entry per CDR3 protein. Of under 250,000 distinct CDR3 sequences listed, 34% are singletons. The receptor comes from a human donor in good health, serving as a control. The rearrangement uses TRBV14 and TRBJ2-2; 7 nucleotides line up with TRBD2. The sample comprised sorted CD4+, CD8+, or CD8+CD57+ T cells (not recorded which) from PBMCs. CDR3 amino acids: CASSGAERGISNTGELSF. In nucleotides, the CDR3 is TGTGCCAGCAGCGGAGCCGAGCGGGGAATTAGTAACACCGGGGAGCTGTCTTTT.